The clone carrying this TCR beta chain was counted only a few times. What it binds is unknown. These data are taken from a study of T cell responses to AZD1222 COVID-19 vaccine. Overall study results and limits: Mapped onto spike, vaccine-associated CD4 TCRs spanned it and were dominant at 160-218 and 743-854. Clonal diversity was possibly underestimated; the donors were predominantly white British and more often female. Only five or six people who got AZD1222 tested seropositive at baseline. Scientists sampled the repertoires only once the peak T cell response had passed.

This table comes from immunoSEQ multiplex PCR, and its TCRdb copy is limited to in-frame clones, with some not included. The sample has 89,000 or so clones, around 86% seen once. The CDR3 is 17 residues long. Germline assignment: CDR1 KGHSH and CDR2 LQKENI. V was trimmed by 0 bases and J by 2 bases, leaving 15 bases between them. The chain has TRBV18 and TRBJ2-3, with D perhaps matching TRBD1 (5 bases). Sequencing used peripheral blood, obtained on day 0 of AZD1222 vaccination. The receptor was isolated from an adult in good health. CDR3 coding DNA: TGTGCCAGCTCACCACCTCGTCAGGGAAGGGCCACAGATACGCAGTATTTT. Translated, it gives CASSPPRQGRATDTQYF.